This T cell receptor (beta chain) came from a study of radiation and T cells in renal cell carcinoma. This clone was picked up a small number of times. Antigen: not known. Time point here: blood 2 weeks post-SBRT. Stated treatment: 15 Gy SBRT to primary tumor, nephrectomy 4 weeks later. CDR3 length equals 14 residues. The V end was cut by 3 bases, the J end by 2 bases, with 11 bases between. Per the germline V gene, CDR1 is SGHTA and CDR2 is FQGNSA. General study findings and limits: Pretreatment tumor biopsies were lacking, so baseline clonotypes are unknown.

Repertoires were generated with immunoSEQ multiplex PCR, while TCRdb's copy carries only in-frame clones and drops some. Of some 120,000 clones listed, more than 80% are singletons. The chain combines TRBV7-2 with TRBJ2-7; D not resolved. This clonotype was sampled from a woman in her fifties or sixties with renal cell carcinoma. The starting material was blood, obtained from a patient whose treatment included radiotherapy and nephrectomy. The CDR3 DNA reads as TGTGCCAGCAGCTTGCTAAAGGGCGCCTACGAGCAGTACTTC. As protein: CASSLLKGAYEQYF.